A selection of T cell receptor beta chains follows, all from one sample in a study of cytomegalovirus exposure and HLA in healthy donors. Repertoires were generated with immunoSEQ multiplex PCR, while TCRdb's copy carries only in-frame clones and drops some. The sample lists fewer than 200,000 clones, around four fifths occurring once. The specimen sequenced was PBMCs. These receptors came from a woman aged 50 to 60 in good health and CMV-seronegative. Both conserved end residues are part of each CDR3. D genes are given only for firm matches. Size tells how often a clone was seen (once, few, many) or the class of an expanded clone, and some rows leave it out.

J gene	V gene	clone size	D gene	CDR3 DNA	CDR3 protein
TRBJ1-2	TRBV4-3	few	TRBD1	TGCGCCAGCAGCCCACACGGGACAGGGGGCTGGTCGAACTATGGCTACACCTTC	CASSPHGTGGWSNYGYTF
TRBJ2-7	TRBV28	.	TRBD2	TGTGCCAGCATTGGCGGCGGGGCTAGCGGGAGCTCCTACGAGCAGTACTTC	CASIGGGASGSSYEQYF
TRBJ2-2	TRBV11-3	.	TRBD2	TGTGCCAGCAGCCCCCTCGGGGAGGGCCCCACCGGGGAGCTGTTTTTT	CASSPLGEGPTGELFF
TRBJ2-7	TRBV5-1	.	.	TGCGCCAGCAGCTACGGACTCAACTCCTACGAGCAGTACTTC	CASSYGLNSYEQYF
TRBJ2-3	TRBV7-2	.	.	TGTGCCAGCAGCTTAGCGGGAGCACCAGATACGCAGTATTTT	CASSLAGAPDTQYF
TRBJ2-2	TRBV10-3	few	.	TGTGCCACCGTGCGGGGGCTCACCGGGGAGCTGTTTTTT	CATVRGLTGELFF
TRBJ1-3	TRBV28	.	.	TGTGCCAGCAGTCATGGAAACACCATATATTTT	CASSHGNTIYF
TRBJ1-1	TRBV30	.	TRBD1	TGTGCCTGGACCTACCGGGACAGGGGCGTTGCCTCTGAAGCTTTCTTT	CAWTYRDRGVASEAFF
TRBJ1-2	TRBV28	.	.	TGTGCCAGCAGTACGGGGGGGGGCCGGATCTATGGCTACACCTTC	CASSTGGGRIYGYTF
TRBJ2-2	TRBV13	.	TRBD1	TGTGCCAGCAGCCCCGAGGGACAGAGGTTTGGGGAGCTGTTTTTT	CASSPEGQRFGELFF
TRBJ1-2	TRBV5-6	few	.	TGTGCCAGCAGCCCGCGGGCGGGTGTAGGCGGCTACACCTTC	CASSPRAGVGGYTF
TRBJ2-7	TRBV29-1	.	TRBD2	TGCAGCGTTGAACTAGCGGAATCCCCACCCTACGAGCAGTACTTC	CSVELAESPPYEQYF
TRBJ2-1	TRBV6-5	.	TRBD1	TGTGCCAGCAGCCCCGGGACAGGGGGATACAATGAGCAGTTCTTC	CASSPGTGGYNEQFF
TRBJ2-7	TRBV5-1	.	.	TGCGCCAGCAGCTTGGCGACTTCCTTGAGCTCCTACGAGCAGTACTTC	CASSLATSLSSYEQYF
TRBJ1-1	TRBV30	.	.	TGTGCCTGGAGTACGCAGGGGAACACTGAAGCTTTCTTT	CAWSTQGNTEAFF
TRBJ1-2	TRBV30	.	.	TGTGCCTGGAGCCAAGGAGATGGCTACACCTTC	CAWSQGDGYTF
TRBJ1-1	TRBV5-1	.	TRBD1	TGCGCCAGCAGCCTCTCTACAGGGGGCGGCCTTGAAGCTTTCTTT	CASSLSTGGGLEAFF
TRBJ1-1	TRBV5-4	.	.	.	CASILGSGRGTEAFF
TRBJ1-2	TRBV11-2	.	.	TGTGCCAGCAGTTTAAGGAGTCTAAGGTCTAACTATGGCTACACCTTC	CASSLRSLRSNYGYTF
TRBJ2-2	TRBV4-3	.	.	TGCGCCAGCAGCCAGCTCACGGCAGGGACCGGGGAGCTGTTTTTT	CASSQLTAGTGELFF
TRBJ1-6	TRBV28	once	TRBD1	TGTGCCAGCAGTGGACCGGGACAGGGGAGCGGAAAATCACCCCTCCACTTT	CASSGPGQGSGKSPLHF
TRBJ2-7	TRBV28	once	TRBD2	TGTGCCAGCAGTCAACCCCCCCTAGCGGACGAGTACTTC	CASSQPPLADEYF
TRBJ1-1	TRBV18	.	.	TGTGCCAGCTCACCACCAGGTTGGAGGACTGAAGCTTTCTTT	CASSPPGWRTEAFF
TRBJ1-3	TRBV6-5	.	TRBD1	TGTGCCAGCAGTCTAGACAGGGTTGGAAACACCATATATTTT	CASSLDRVGNTIYF
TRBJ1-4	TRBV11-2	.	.	TGTGCCAGCAGCCGGGAGGGCAGAAGGAATGAAAAACTGTTTTTT	CASSREGRRNEKLFF
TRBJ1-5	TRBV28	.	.	TGTGCCAGCTCCGTTTATATGCCAGGGAATAGCAATCAGCCCCAGCATTTT	CASSVYMPGNSNQPQHF
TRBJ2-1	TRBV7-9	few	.	TGTGCCAGCAGCTTCAGGGTTTACAATGAGCAGTTCTTC	CASSFRVYNEQFF
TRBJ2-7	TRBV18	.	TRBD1	TGTGCCAGCTCACCGAGTCCGGGACAGGGAGCCGAGCAGTACTTC	CASSPSPGQGAEQYF
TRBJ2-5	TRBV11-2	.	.	TGTGCCAGCAGCGCAAAGACAGGACAAGAGACCCAGTACTTC	CASSAKTGQETQYF
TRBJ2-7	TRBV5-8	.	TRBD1	TGTGCCAGCAGCCTCCGGGACAGGGGGCGCGTCCCATCGAGTTACGAGCAGTACTTC	CASSLRDRGRVPSSYEQYF
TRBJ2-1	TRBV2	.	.	TGTGCCAGCCTTACGAGACAGGCAGAGAGCTACAATGAGCAGTTCTTC	CASLTRQAESYNEQFF
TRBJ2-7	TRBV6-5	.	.	TGTGCCAGCAGTTACTCCTTAAACAGGTTCTACGAGCAGTACTTC	CASSYSLNRFYEQYF
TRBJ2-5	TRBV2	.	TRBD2	TGTGCCAGAGGCGGGGGTGGGACCCAGTACTTC	CARGGGGTQYF
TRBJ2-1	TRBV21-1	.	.	TGTGCCAGCAGCAAAGCCCTGGGCGGGGGGCACTACAATGAGCAGTTCTTC	CASSKALGGGHYNEQFF
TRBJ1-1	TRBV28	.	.	TGTGCCAGCAGTTTTCGGCCCTACAGGGTTTGGACTGAAGCTTTCTTT	CASSFRPYRVWTEAFF
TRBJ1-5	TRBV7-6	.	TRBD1	TGTGCCAGCAGCAGATGGACAGGGGTAAATCAGCCCCAGCATTTT	CASSRWTGVNQPQHF
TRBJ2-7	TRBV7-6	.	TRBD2	TGTGCCAGCAGCACCCGACTAGCGGGAGGGATCGACGAGCAGTACTTC	CASSTRLAGGIDEQYF
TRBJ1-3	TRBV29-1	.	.	TGCAGCGTTGAACGGTCCGGGAGAAAGGGAAACACCATATATTTT	CSVERSGRKGNTIYF
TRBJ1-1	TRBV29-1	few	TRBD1	TGCAGCGTTGAGCCCAGGACAGGGAATACTGAAGCTTTCTTT	CSVEPRTGNTEAFF
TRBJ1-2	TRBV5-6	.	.	TGTGCCAGCAGCTTGGTAGGTTATAGCGGACTTGGTGGCTACACCTTC	CASSLVGYSGLGGYTF
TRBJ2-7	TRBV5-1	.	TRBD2	TGCGCCAGCAGTTCAGGACTAGCGGGAGGAAACCTCTACGAGCAGTACTTC	CASSSGLAGGNLYEQYF
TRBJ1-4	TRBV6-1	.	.	TGTGCCAGCAGTAGGACGGCGCGGGGTAATGAAAAACTGTTTTTT	CASSRTARGNEKLFF
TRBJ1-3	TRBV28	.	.	TGTGCCAGCAGTTTTGGAGGGACGGGGGGAAACACCATATATTTT	CASSFGGTGGNTIYF
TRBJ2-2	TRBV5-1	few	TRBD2	TGCGCCAGCAGCTTGTTGGGGACTAGCGGGATCGGAAGCACCGGGGAGCTGTTTTTT	CASSLLGTSGIGSTGELFF
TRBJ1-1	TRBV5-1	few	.	TGCGCCAGCAGCTCCAGGACAGTATTCAATGAAGCTTTCTTT	CASSSRTVFNEAFF
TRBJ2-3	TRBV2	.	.	TGTGCCAGCAGCCGCGACGCGGGGAGGACAGATACGCAGTATTTT	CASSRDAGRTDTQYF
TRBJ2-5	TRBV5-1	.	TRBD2	TGCGCCAGCAGCTTGGGATACAGCGGGGGGGCGAGGGAGACCCAGTACTTC	CASSLGYSGGARETQYF
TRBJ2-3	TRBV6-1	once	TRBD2	TGTGCCAGCAGTGTTGGGACTAGCGGGGGGGAAAATACGCAGTATTTT	CASSVGTSGGENTQYF
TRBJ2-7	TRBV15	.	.	TGTGCCACCAGCAGAGCTTCGAGAGGAGAGCAGTACTTC	CATSRASRGEQYF
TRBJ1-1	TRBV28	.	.	TGTGCCAGCAACCCCGAGGACTTCACTGAAGCTTTCTTT	CASNPEDFTEAFF
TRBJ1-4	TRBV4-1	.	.	TGCGCCAGCAGCCGCGGGGTTAGTGAAAAACTGTTTTTT	CASSRGVSEKLFF
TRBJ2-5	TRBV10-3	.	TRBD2	TGTGCCATCAGGGGACTAGCGGGAGTAACAGAGACCCAGTACTTC	CAIRGLAGVTETQYF
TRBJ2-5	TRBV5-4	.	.	TGTGCCAGCAGCTTTAATGGGGGCGAAGAGACCCAGTACTTC	CASSFNGGEETQYF
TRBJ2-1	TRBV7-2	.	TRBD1	TGTGCCAGCAGCTTACTGGGCAGGGGGCGCGGACATGAGCAGTTCTTC	CASSLLGRGRGHEQFF
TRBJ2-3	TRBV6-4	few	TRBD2	TGTGCCAGCAGTGACGGCGGCGGGGGGGACACAGATACGCAGTATTTT	CASSDGGGGDTDTQYF
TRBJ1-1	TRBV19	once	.	TGTGCCAGTAGTATAGTGGGGGGTATGGGGTTGAACACTGAAGCTTTCTTT	CASSIVGGMGLNTEAFF
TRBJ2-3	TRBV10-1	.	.	TGCGCCAGCAGTGAGTGGGGGCAGGGGCGGACAGATACGCAGTATTTT	CASSEWGQGRTDTQYF